The source of this TCR beta chain is a study of T cells in Graves' hyperthyroidism and ophthalmopathy. Many counts were recorded for this clonotype. The antigen is not known. The study, taken as a whole, reports: Most thyroid clonotypes expanded above 0.001 were also detected in blood. A 13 V-J signature model discriminated ophthalmopathy versus stable hyperthyroidism.

The germline gives CDR1 SQVTM, CDR2 ANQGSEA. V was clipped by 4 bases and J by 5 bases, with 11 bases between them. CDR3 length: 13 residues. Amplification targeted TCR beta CDR3 regions from RNA transcripts. With the HTBI primer set, the TCR CDR3 went through a first round of RT-PCR. TCRdb fed the multiplex PCR reads into MiXCR, producing one record per CDR3 protein. The sample yields 350,000 or so distinct CDR3 sequences, approximately 18% seen once. Researchers barred patients who had uncontrolled infection, other autoimmune disease, pregnancy or lactation. Clinical symptoms, serum thyroxine, TRAb, thyroid ultrasound and orbital computed tomography established diagnosis.

This sequence was found in a middle-aged woman with Graves' ophthalmopathy. The chain recombines TRBV29-1 with TRBJ2-2; tentative D call: TRBD1 (6 bases). The sample comprised blood. In DNA, the CDR3 is TGCAGCGTTGTCATAGGGGGAACCGGGGAGCTGTTTTTT. This encodes CSVVIGGTGELFF.